This T cell receptor (beta chain) was identified in a study of patients and donors after allogeneic stem cell transplantation. The CDR3 is made up of 13 amino acids. CDR1 is MNHEY and CDR2 is SMNVEV in the germline V gene (reference sequence). The V and J ends lost 5 bases and 0 bases respectively, with 5 bases between them. A single record per CDR3 protein comes from TCRdb applying MiXCR to the RT-PCR reads. The sample has 200,000 to 250,000 distinct CDR3 sequences, more than 35% seen once. The clonotype comes from a human donor who was either an allogeneic HSCT recipient or a stem cell or donor lymphocyte infusion donor (not recorded which). It is not recorded whose cells these are; they may come from a transplant donor. The chain joins TRBV27 to TRBJ1-5; no definite D call. Sequencing used blood, either unsorted or a sorted T cell fraction (not recorded which). For the CDR3, the DNA is TGTGCCAGCAGTCCCTTTAGCAATCAGCCCCAGCATTTT. Translated: CASSPFSNQPQHF.